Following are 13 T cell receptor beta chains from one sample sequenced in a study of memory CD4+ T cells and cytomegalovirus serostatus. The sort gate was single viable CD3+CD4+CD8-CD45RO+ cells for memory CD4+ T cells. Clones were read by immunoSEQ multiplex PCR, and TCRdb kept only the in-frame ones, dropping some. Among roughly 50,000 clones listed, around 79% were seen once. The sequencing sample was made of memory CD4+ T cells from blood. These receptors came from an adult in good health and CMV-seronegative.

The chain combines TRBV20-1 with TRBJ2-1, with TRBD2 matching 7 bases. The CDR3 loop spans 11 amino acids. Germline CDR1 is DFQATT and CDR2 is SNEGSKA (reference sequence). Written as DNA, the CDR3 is TGCAGGGGAGGGCAGGGCAATGAGCAGTTCTTC. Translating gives CRGGQGNEQFF.

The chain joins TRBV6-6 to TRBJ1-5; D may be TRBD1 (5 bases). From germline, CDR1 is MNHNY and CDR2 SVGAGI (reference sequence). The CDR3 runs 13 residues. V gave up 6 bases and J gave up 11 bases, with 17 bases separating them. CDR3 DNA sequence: TGTGCCAGCAGCCCAATTCGACTGGGGGCCCAGCATTTT. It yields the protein CASSPIRLGAQHF.

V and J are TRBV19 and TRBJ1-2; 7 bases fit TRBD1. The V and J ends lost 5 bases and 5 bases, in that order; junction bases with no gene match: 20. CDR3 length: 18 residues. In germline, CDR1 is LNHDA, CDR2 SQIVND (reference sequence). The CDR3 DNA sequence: TGTGCCAGTAGTGGAGGCGGATGGGACAGCCTTTTGGGTTATGGCTACACCTTC. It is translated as CASSGGGWDSLLGYGYTF.

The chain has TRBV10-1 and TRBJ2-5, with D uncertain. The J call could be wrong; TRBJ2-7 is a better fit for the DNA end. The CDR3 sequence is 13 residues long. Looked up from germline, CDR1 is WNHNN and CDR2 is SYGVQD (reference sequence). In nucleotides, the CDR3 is TGCGCCAGCAGTGAGTACTCAACCGGCGAGCAGTACTTC. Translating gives CASSEYSTGEQYF.

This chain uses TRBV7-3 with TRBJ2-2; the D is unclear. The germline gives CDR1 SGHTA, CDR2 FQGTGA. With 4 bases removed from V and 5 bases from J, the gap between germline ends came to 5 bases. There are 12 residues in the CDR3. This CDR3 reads CASSWATGELFF. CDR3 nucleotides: TGTGCCAGCAGCTGGGCAACCGGGGAGCTGTTTTTT.

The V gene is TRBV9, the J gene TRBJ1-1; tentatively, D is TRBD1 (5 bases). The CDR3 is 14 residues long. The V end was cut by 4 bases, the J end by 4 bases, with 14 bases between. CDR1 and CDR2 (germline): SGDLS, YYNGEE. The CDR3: CASSLGGESTEAFF. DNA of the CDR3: TGTGCCAGCAGCCTGGGGGGAGAGAGCACTGAAGCTTTCTTT.

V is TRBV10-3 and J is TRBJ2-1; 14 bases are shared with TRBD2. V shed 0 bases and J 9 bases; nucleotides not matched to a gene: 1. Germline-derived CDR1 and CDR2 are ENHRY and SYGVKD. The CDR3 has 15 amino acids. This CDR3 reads CAISESGTSGGEQFF. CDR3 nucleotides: TGTGCCATCAGTGAGTCAGGGACTAGCGGGGGTGAGCAGTTCTTC.

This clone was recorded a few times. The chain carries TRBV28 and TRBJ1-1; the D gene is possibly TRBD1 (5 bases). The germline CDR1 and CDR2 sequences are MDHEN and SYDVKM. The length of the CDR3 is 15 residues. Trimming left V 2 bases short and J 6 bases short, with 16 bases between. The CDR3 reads CASSLGDARGSEAFF. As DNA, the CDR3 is TGTGCCAGCAGTTTAGGGGACGCACGGGGTTCTGAAGCTTTCTTT.

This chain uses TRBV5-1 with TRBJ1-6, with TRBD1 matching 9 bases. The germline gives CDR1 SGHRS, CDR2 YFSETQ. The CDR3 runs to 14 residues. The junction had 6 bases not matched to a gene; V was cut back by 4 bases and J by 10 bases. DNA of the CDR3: TGCGCCAGCAGCGACGGACAGGGGTACTCACCCCTCCACTTT. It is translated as CASSDGQGYSPLHF.

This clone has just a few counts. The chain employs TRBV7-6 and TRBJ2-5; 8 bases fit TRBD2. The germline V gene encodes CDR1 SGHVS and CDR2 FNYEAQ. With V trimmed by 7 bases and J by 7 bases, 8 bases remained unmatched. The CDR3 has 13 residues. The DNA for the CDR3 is TGTGCCAGCAAACCGGTCGGGAGGGGGACCCAGTACTTC. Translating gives CASKPVGRGTQYF.

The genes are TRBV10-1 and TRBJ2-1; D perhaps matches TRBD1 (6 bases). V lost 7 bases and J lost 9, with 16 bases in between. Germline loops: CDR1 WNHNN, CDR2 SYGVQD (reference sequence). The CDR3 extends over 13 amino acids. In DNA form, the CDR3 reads TGCGCCAGCACACACAGGGAAGGCGGTGAGCAGTTCTTC. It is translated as CASTHREGGEQFF.

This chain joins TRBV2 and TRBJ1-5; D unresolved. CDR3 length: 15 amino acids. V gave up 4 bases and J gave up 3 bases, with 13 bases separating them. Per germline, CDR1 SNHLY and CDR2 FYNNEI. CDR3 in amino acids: CASSVGGTNNQPQHF. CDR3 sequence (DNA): TGTGCCAGCAGTGTCGGCGGTACAAACAATCAGCCCCAGCATTTT.

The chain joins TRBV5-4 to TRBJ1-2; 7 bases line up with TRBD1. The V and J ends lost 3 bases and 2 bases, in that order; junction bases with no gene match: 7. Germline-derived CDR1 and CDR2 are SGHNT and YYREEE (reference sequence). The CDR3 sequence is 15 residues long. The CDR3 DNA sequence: TGTGCCAGCAGCTCGAAAGACAGGGCGAACTATGGCTACACCTTC. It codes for CASSSKDRANYGYTF. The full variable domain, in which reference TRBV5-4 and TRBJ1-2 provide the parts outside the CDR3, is ETGVTQSPTHLIKTRGQQVTLRCSSQSGHNTVSWYQQALGQGPQFIFQYYREEENGRGNFPPRFSGLQFPNYSSELNVNALELDDSALYLCASSSKDRANYGYTFGSGTRLTVV.